These 27 T cell receptor beta chains were sequenced from one sample in a study of OX40 agonist ivuxolimab in advanced cancers. Repertoires were generated with immunoSEQ multiplex PCR, while TCRdb's copy carries only in-frame clones and drops some. Counted here are 30,000 or so clones, around four fifths occurring once; the ten biggest clones make up 20% to 30%. Sample: CD4+ or CD8+ T cells sorted from blood, taken in a trial of the OX40 agonist ivuxolimab. The receptor source for this set is an adult with an advanced solid tumor such as melanoma, head and neck, liver or kidney cancer.

This chain connects TRBV27 to TRBJ2-7, with D unclear. Trimming left V 2 bases short and J 3 bases short, with 11 bases between. This CDR3 has 14 residues. Per the germline V gene, CDR1 is MNHEY and CDR2 is SMNVEV (reference sequence). CDR3 sequence: CASSLARNYYEQYF. Written as DNA, the CDR3 is TGTGCCAGCAGTTTAGCGCGAAATTACTACGAGCAGTACTTC.

The chain carries TRBV6-5 and TRBJ1-1; D unresolved. The V end was cut by 4 bases, the J end by 1 base, with 7 bases between. The germline V gene encodes CDR1 MNHEY and CDR2 SVGAGI. The CDR3 is 13 amino acids. In DNA, the CDR3 is TGTGCCAGCAGTTCAGAGGGGAACACTGAAGCTTTCTTT. It codes for CASSSEGNTEAFF.

The J gene is TRBJ2-3, the V gene TRBV5-1; 7 bases fit TRBD1. V was clipped by 5 bases and J by 1 base; unmatched bases: 4. This CDR3 spans 14 amino acids. CDR1 and CDR2 from the germline V gene are SGHRS and YFSETQ. Written as DNA, the CDR3 is TGCGCCAGCAGTCCCGGACAGGGCACAGATACGCAGTATTTT. This codes for CASSPGQGTDTQYF.

This clone appeared many times. In DNA form, the CDR3 reads TGTGCCAGTAGTAGGACGGCCGGATCGATGCTCACAGATACGCAGTATTTT. Translating it yields CASSRTAGSMLTDTQYF. The chain couples TRBV19 to TRBJ2-3, with unresolved D. This CDR3 is 17 amino acids long. Looked up from germline, CDR1 is LNHDA and CDR2 is SQIVND (reference sequence). The V end lost 4 bases, the J end lost 2 bases, and 19 bases lay between the germline ends.

The V call is TRBV28, the J call TRBJ1-2; perhaps TRBD1 as D (6 bases). V gave up 7 bases and J gave up 6 bases, with 18 bases separating them. Germline V gene sequence: CDR1 MDHEN, CDR2 SYDVKM. The CDR3 consists of 14 residues. CDR3 sequence: CASNDMDSPHGYTF. In nucleotides, the CDR3 is TGTGCCAGCAACGACATGGACAGCCCCCATGGCTACACCTTC.

The chain employs TRBV14 and TRBJ2-1, with 8 bases matching TRBD1. The length of the CDR3 is 14 residues. Germline values: CDR1 SGHDN, CDR2 FVKESK. V was clipped by 6 bases and J by 4 bases; unmatched bases: 5. This CDR3 is CASRRTGNYNEQFF. The CDR3 nucleotides read TGTGCCAGCAGAAGGACAGGGAATTACAATGAGCAGTTCTTC.

This clone appeared a single time. The chain uses TRBV10-1 and TRBJ2-5; 8 bases line up with TRBD2. This CDR3 has 15 amino acids. Germline V CDR1 and CDR2: WNHNN, SYGVQD (reference sequence). V shed 4 bases and J 5 bases; nucleotides not matched to a gene: 9. CDR3 in DNA: TGCGCCAGCAGTGGAGAGGCGGGAGGCAGCGAGACCCAGTACTTC. Translating gives CASSGEAGGSETQYF.

The chain links TRBV28 to TRBJ1-4, with D perhaps TRBD1 (5 bases). CDR3 size: 17 residues. Germline V gene data show CDR1 as MDHEN and CDR2 as SYDVKM. V was cut by 2 bases and J by 5 bases, with 18 bases left in between. The CDR3 DNA reads as TGTGCCAGCAGTTTAGCCGGGTTATTGGGGGAAAATGAAAAACTGTTTTTT. It encodes CASSLAGLLGENEKLFF.

The genes are TRBV4-1 and TRBJ2-7, with D perhaps matching TRBD1 (7 bases). The V end lost 5 bases, the J end lost 7 bases, and 15 bases lay between the germline ends. This CDR3 has 13 amino acids. Germline CDR1 reads MGHRA; CDR2 reads YSYEKL. The CDR3 DNA is TGCGCCAGCAGCGAGACAGGGACTGGGGAGCAGTACTTC. Translated: CASSETGTGEQYF.

This clone appeared a single time. The V and J genes are TRBV11-1 and TRBJ1-1; perhaps TRBD1 as D (5 bases). The CDR3 spans 16 residues. Per the germline V gene, CDR1 is SGHAT and CDR2 is FQDESV (reference sequence). V was pared by 1 base and J by 1 base, with 13 bases between. The CDR3 DNA follows: TGTGCCAGCAGCTTAGATTGGGGGAGCCCGAACACTGAAGCTTTCTTT. It encodes CASSLDWGSPNTEAFF. The full variable domain, its missing parts supplied by reference TRBV11-1 and TRBJ1-1, is EAEVAQSPRYKITEKSQAVAFWCDPISGHATLYWYRQILGQGPELLVQFQDESVVDDSQLPKDRFSAERLKGVDSTLKIQPAELGDSAMYLCASSLDWGSPNTEAFFGQGTRLTVV.

This chain joins TRBV5-4 and TRBJ2-1; tentative D call: TRBD2 (6 bases). This CDR3 region has 15 residues. CDR1 is SGHNT, CDR2 YYREEE, per germline (reference sequence). Trimming took 5 bases from V and 5 from J, leaving 17 bases between them. As DNA, the CDR3 is TGTGCCAGCAGGAGGGACTCACTCACCGACAATGAGCAGTTCTTC. Its protein is CASRRDSLTDNEQFF.

The J gene is TRBJ1-2, the V gene TRBV18; TRBD1 agrees at 9 bases. V trimming: 4 bases; J trimming: 8 bases; junction bases outside the gene matches: 14. The CDR3 has 16 amino acids. Germline CDR1 KGHSH, CDR2 LQKENI. The CDR3 loop reads CASSLPRTGDARGYTF. The CDR3, as DNA: TGTGCCAGCTCACTTCCCCGGACAGGGGACGCGAGAGGCTACACCTTC.

This chain uses TRBV7-2 with TRBJ2-7; D possibly matches TRBD1 or TRBD2 (5 bases each). Trimming stripped 1 base from V and 5 bases from J, with 12 bases between. CDR1 SGHTA and CDR2 FQGNSA come from the germline V gene. This CDR3 is built from 14 residues. CDR3 in DNA: TGTGCCAGCAGCTTAGTTTCCGGGGCCCACGAGCAGTACTTC. Residues: CASSLVSGAHEQYF.

The chain uses TRBV28 and TRBJ2-7; D gene unclear. The germline CDR1 and CDR2 sequences are MDHEN and SYDVKM. The germline V and J ends were trimmed by 6 bases and 5 bases, with 20 bases remaining between them. The CDR3 extends over 15 amino acids. CDR3 protein: CASSLQVGMIDEQYF. The CDR3 DNA sequence: TGTGCCAGCAGCTTACAAGTGGGTATGATAGACGAGCAGTACTTC.

The rearrangement joins TRBV11-2 to TRBJ2-7; D is uncertain. The CDR3 runs 14 residues. CDR1 and CDR2 (germline): SGHAT, FQNNGV. V was pared by 6 bases and J by 5 bases, with 17 bases between. Written as DNA, the CDR3 is TGTGCCAGCAGTCCCCCGGGCTTAACCCACGAGCAGTACTTC. Protein product: CASSPPGLTHEQYF. The full variable domain, rest sourced from reference TRBV11-2 and TRBJ2-7, is EAGVAQSPRYKIIEKRQSVAFWCNPISGHATLYWYQQILGQGPKLLIQFQNNGVVDDSQLPKDRFSAERLKGVDSTLKIQPAKLEDSAVYLCASSPPGLTHEQYFGPGTRLTVT.

The V gene is TRBV7-8, the J gene TRBJ1-1; no reliable D call. The CDR3 totals 14 residues. Trimming left V 5 bases short and J 1 base short, with 11 bases between. The germline V gene has CDR1 SGHVS and CDR2 FQNEAQ. The CDR3 loop is CASSPVQANTEAFF. DNA for the CDR3: TGTGCCAGCAGCCCCGTTCAGGCGAACACTGAAGCTTTCTTT.

The chain uses TRBV9 and TRBJ1-4, with D possibly being TRBD1 (5 bases). The ends were cut back, 2 bases at V and 5 bases at J, with 10 bases in the middle. The germline V gene has CDR1 SGDLS and CDR2 YYNGEE. CDR3 length equals 14 residues. For the CDR3, the DNA is TGTGCCAGCAGCGTGGACGGGGGGAATGAAAAACTGTTTTTT. Residues: CASSVDGGNEKLFF.

The chain combines TRBV11-2 with TRBJ2-5; 11 bases line up with TRBD2. The V and J ends lost 4 bases and 5 bases, in that order; junction bases with no gene match: 6. The germline V gene has CDR1 SGHAT and CDR2 FQNNGV. The CDR3 spans 15 residues. The CDR3 coding sequence is TGTGCCAGCAGCTCACGACTAGCGGGAAGGGAGACCCAGTACTTC. It codes for CASSSRLAGRETQYF.

A few counts support this clone. The genes are TRBV7-3 and TRBJ2-2; the match to TRBD2 covers 7 bases. The CDR3 loop spans 15 amino acids. V shed 4 bases and J 5 bases; nucleotides not matched to a gene: 7. Germline assignment: CDR1 SGHTA and CDR2 FQGTGA. The CDR3 DNA sequence: TGTGCCAGCAGCTCCCTTGGGGGGGGAACCGGGGAGCTGTTTTTT. This translates into CASSSLGGGTGELFF.

This rearrangement joins TRBV6-5 to TRBJ2-1, with 7 bases identical to TRBD1. The CDR3 totals 12 residues. The germline CDR1 and CDR2 sequences are MNHEY and SVGAGI. V shed 8 bases and J 3 bases; nucleotides not matched to a gene: 1. CDR3 protein: CASRTGYNEQFF. As DNA, the CDR3 is TGTGCCAGCCGGACAGGCTACAATGAGCAGTTCTTC.

The chain uses TRBV4-1 and TRBJ1-5; D remains ambiguous. The CDR3 loop spans 15 amino acids. Trimming took 0 bases from V and 3 from J, leaving 9 bases between them. Germline CDR1 and CDR2: MGHRA and YSYEKL. The CDR3 spells CASSQEREVNQPQHF. CDR3 DNA: TGCGCCAGCAGCCAAGAAAGGGAAGTCAATCAGCCCCAGCATTTT.

This clone turned up a few times. V gene TRBV29-1 combines with J gene TRBJ1-1; D ambiguous. Germline V lookup: CDR1 SQVTM, CDR2 ANQGSEA. CDR3 length: 12 amino acids. V was trimmed by 3 bases and J by 8 bases, leaving 13 bases between them. CDR3 in DNA: TGCAGCGTTGACATTGGCGGCCCCGAAGCTTTCTTT. Its translation: CSVDIGGPEAFF.

This clone was detected once. The chain has TRBV4-2 and TRBJ1-6, with D unclear. This CDR3 is 16 amino acids long. The germline V gene has CDR1 LGHNA and CDR2 YNFKEQ. V shed 1 base and J shed 0 bases, with 7 bases lying between them. The DNA of the CDR3 is TGTGCCAGCAGCCAAGTTGGAAGCTCCTATAATTCACCCCTCCACTTT. This gives the protein CASSQVGSSYNSPLHF.

CDR3 DNA sequence: TGTGCCAGTAGTATAGATCTATCCCGAAGCAATGAGCAGTTCTTC. As protein: CASSIDLSRSNEQFF. The chain has TRBV19 and TRBJ2-1, with unresolved D. CDR1 and CDR2 from the germline V gene are LNHDA and SQIVND (reference sequence). The CDR3 is 15 residues long. Trimming stripped 0 bases from V and 6 bases from J, with 12 bases between. Full variable domain (remainder filled in from reference TRBV19 and TRBJ2-1): DGGITQSPKYLFRKEGQNVTLSCEQNLNHDAMYWYRQDPGQGLRLIYYSQIVNDFQKGDIAEGYSVSREKKESFPLTVTSAQKNPTAFYLCASSIDLSRSNEQFFGPGTRLTVL.

This chain connects TRBV7-9 to TRBJ2-3; 16 nucleotides align to TRBD2. Losses at the gene ends were 3 bases for V and 4 bases for J; bases not matched to a gene: 1. The CDR3 runs to 16 residues. Germline CDR1 reads SEHNR; CDR2 reads FQNEAQ (reference sequence). The CDR3 DNA sequence: TGTGCCAGCAGCTTGGGACTAGCGGGGGGGTCAGATACGCAGTATTTT. Protein: CASSLGLAGGSDTQYF.

This clone was seen a few times. The J gene is TRBJ2-1, the V gene TRBV6-4; possibly TRBD1 for D (6 bases). Germline CDR1 and CDR2: MRHNA and SNTAGT. V was pared by 4 bases and J by 7 bases, with 14 bases between. The CDR3 is made up of 14 amino acids. CDR3 DNA: TGTGCCAGCAGTGCCTCGACCGACAGGAATGAGCAGTTCTTC. This sequence encodes CASSASTDRNEQFF.

The rearrangement links TRBV4-1 to TRBJ2-1; the match to TRBD2 covers 9 bases. Germline CDR1 MGHRA, CDR2 YSYEKL. The V and J ends lost 6 bases and 2 bases, in that order; junction bases with no gene match: 5. This CDR3 region has 15 residues. The CDR3 loop reads CASRLSGSAYNEQFF. The CDR3 DNA reads as TGCGCCAGCAGACTTAGCGGGAGTGCCTACAATGAGCAGTTCTTC.